These 15 T cell receptor beta chains were sequenced from one sample in a study of T cell responses to AZD1222 COVID-19 vaccine. Repertoires were generated with immunoSEQ multiplex PCR, while TCRdb's copy carries only in-frame clones and drops some. The sample carries about 100,000 clones, roughly nine tenths recorded once. The sample here was peripheral blood, taken on day 0 of AZD1222 vaccination. Receptors were obtained from an adult in good health.

This clone is a singleton in its sample. The V call is TRBV24-1, the J call TRBJ2-1; no clear D. Trimming removed 4 bases from V and 0 bases from J, with 9 bases in between. The CDR3 loop spans 15 amino acids. Germline CDR1 and CDR2: KGHDR and SFDVKD. Written as DNA, the CDR3 is TGTGCCACCAGTGAGTACTATAGCTCCTACAATGAGCAGTTCTTC. Protein: CATSEYYSSYNEQFF.

The chain employs TRBV9 and TRBJ2-2; D is ambiguous. The germline V gene has CDR1 SGDLS and CDR2 YYNGEE. This CDR3 spans 17 amino acids. Trimming took off 4 bases at V and 0 bases at J, with 16 bases between the two ends. As DNA, the CDR3 is TGTGCCAGCAGCCCGCACGGAGACACCGCGAACACCGGGGAGCTGTTTTTT. This sequence encodes CASSPHGDTANTGELFF.

Written as DNA, the CDR3 is TGTGCCAGCAGCTTAGGAGTTTTCGACAGAACCTACGAGCAGTACTTC. This sequence encodes CASSLGVFDRTYEQYF. This chain joins TRBV11-2 and TRBJ2-7; TRBD1 might be the D (5 bases). V lost 1 base and J lost 2, with 15 bases in between. From germline, CDR1 is SGHAT and CDR2 FQNNGV. The CDR3 totals 16 residues. Filled out from reference TRBV11-2 and TRBJ2-7, the complete variable domain reads EAGVAQSPRYKIIEKRQSVAFWCNPISGHATLYWYQQILGQGPKLLIQFQNNGVVDDSQLPKDRFSAERLKGVDSTLKIQPAKLEDSAVYLCASSLGVFDRTYEQYFGPGTRLTVT.

V usage is TRBV10-2 and J usage is TRBJ1-1, with TRBD1 identical over 7 bases. Looked up from germline, CDR1 is WSHSY and CDR2 is SAAADI. The CDR3 is 14 residues long. J gave up 1 base and V 5 bases, and 4 bases lay outside the gene matches. CDR3 amino acids: CASSFQGGNTEAFF. In DNA, the CDR3 is TGCGCCAGCAGTTTCCAGGGGGGGAACACTGAAGCTTTCTTT.

The genes are TRBV21-1 and TRBJ2-2; the table's D call, TRBD1, was not checked against the DNA. TRBV21-1 is shown as a pseudogene. This CDR3 contains 17 residues. CDR3 sequence: CASSLSPGTLNTGELFF. CDR3 coding DNA: TGTGCCAGCAGCCTCTCTCCCGGGACATTGAACACCGGGGAGCTGTTTTTT.

This rearrangement joins TRBV10-3 to TRBJ1-3; maybe TRBD1 (5 bases). Per germline, CDR1 ENHRY and CDR2 SYGVKD. The CDR3 loop spans 15 amino acids. V was trimmed by 0 bases and J by 2 bases, leaving 8 bases between them. CDR3 sequence: CAISESDMAGNTIYF. CDR3 DNA sequence: TGTGCCATCAGTGAGTCGGACATGGCTGGAAACACCATATATTTT.

This chain connects TRBV5-6 to TRBJ1-2, with TRBD1 as a possible D gene (5 bases). Trimming shortened V by 0 bases and J by 5 bases, and 11 bases separated the two germline ends. The CDR3 covers 14 residues. Germline V gene lookup returns CDR1 SGHDT and CDR2 YYEEEE. The CDR3 reads CASSLVKAGYGYTF. In DNA form, the CDR3 reads TGTGCCAGCAGCTTGGTGAAGGCAGGGTATGGCTACACCTTC.

The chain has TRBV27 and TRBJ1-1; D perhaps matches TRBD1 (6 bases). Trimming pared 1 base from V and 6 bases from J, leaving 18 bases between. CDR3 size: 16 residues. CDR1 is MNHEY, CDR2 SMNVEV, per germline (reference sequence). The CDR3 DNA is TGTGCCAGCAGTTTATACTCCATGGGGGCCTTTTCTGAAGCTTTCTTT. Its translation is CASSLYSMGAFSEAFF.

This clone was observed a handful of times. V and J are TRBV28 and TRBJ1-4; 8 nucleotides match TRBD1. J gave up 5 bases and V 6 bases, and 8 bases lay outside the gene matches. CDR1 is MDHEN and CDR2 is SYDVKM in the germline V gene. This CDR3 comprises 15 residues. CDR3 in DNA: TGTGCCAGCAGCGGACCAGGGGGCAACAATGAAAAACTGTTTTTT. Residues: CASSGPGGNNEKLFF.

This clone was picked up one time. The V gene is TRBV11-2, the J gene TRBJ1-6; D might be TRBD1 (6 bases). The CDR3 is 14 residues long. V lost 4 bases and J lost 7, with 11 bases in between. Germline CDR1 is SGHAT and CDR2 is FQNNGV. The CDR3 sequence is CASSSGHTNSPLHF. The DNA of the CDR3 is TGTGCCAGCAGCTCGGGACATACCAATTCACCCCTCCACTTT.

This clone was observed a single time. This chain uses TRBV6-2 or TRBV6-3 with TRBJ1-5; a weak D match, TRBD1 (6 bases). CDR1 is MNHEY, CDR2 SVGEGT, per germline. CDR3 length equals 16 residues. V lost 6 bases and J 3 bases, leaving 18 bases between the germline ends. The CDR3 nucleotides are TGTGCCAGCAGCTCCGGACAGACAGAGACCAATCAGCCCCAGCATTTT. Protein sequence: CASSSGQTETNQPQHF.

This chain uses TRBV5-5 with TRBJ2-4, with D possibly TRBD2 on 6 matching bases. CDR3 size: 15 residues. CDR1 is SGHKS and CDR2 is YYEKEE in the germline V gene (reference sequence). Trimming cost V 4 bases and J 0 bases, with 11 bases left between them. The CDR3 sequence: CASSLGTLAKNIQYF. The DNA for the CDR3 is TGTGCCAGCAGCCTCGGGACTTTAGCCAAAAACATTCAGTACTTC.

This rearrangement joins TRBV21-1 to TRBJ1-2. TRBV21-1 is deemed a pseudogene. This CDR3 comprises 16 residues. The CDR3 DNA reads as TGTGCCAGCAGCAAAGGGAGTCGTATACTTAACTATGGCTACACCTTC. Translating it yields CASSKGSRILNYGYTF.

V and J are TRBV29-1 and TRBJ2-1, with TRBD2 identical over 8 bases. V lost 7 bases, J lost 3 bases, and 8 bases stayed unmatched. Germline V CDR1 and CDR2: SQVTM, ANQGSEA. The CDR3 extends over 14 amino acids. The CDR3 is CSAQVAGIYNEQFF. The DNA of the CDR3 is TGCAGCGCCCAAGTAGCGGGGATCTACAATGAGCAGTTCTTC.

The DNA of the CDR3 is TGTGCCAGCAGCAAAGGCCGGACAGCCTCCTACGAGCAGTACTTC. Translation gives CASSKGRTASYEQYF. The rearrangement links TRBV21-1 to TRBJ2-7; the table assigns TRBD1, which was not confirmed against the DNA. TRBV21-1 counts as a pseudogene. This CDR3 spans 15 amino acids.